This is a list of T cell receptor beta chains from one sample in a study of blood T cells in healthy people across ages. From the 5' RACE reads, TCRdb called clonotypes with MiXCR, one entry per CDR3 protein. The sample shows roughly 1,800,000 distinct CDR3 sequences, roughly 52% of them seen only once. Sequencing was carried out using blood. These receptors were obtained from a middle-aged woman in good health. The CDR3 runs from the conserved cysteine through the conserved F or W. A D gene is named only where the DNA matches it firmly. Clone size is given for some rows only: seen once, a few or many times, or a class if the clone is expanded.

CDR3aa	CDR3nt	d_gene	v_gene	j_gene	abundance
CASSARDKDTQYF	TGTGCCAGCAGTGCCCGGGACAAAGATACGCAGTATTTT	NA	TRBV25-1	TRBJ2-3	once
CASSPRRLGEGAYGYTF	TGCGCCAGCAGCCCTCGGAGGCTTGGAGAGGGAGCGTATGGCTACACCTTC	NA	TRBV5-1	TRBJ1-2	NA
CSARPKVFMPDTQYF	TGCAGTGCTAGGCCGAAGGTGTTTATGCCAGATACGCAGTATTTT	NA	TRBV20-1	TRBJ2-3	once
CASSEVEGGYGYTF	TGCGCCAGCAGTGAGGTTGAAGGGGGCTATGGCTACACCTTC	NA	TRBV10-2	TRBJ1-2	NA
CSARDLRDLQETQYF	TGCAGTGCTAGAGATCTCAGGGATTTACAAGAGACCCAGTACTTC	NA	TRBV20-1	TRBJ2-5	few
CASSQAEGGSYEQYF	TGCGCCAGCAGCCAAGCGGAAGGGGGTAGTTACGAGCAGTACTTC	NA	TRBV4-3	TRBJ2-7	many
CATSRDQTGGPDTQYF	TGTGCCACCAGCAGAGATCAGACGGGGGGGCCCGATACGCAGTATTTT	TRBD2	TRBV15	TRBJ2-3	NA
CSARSQTGPGYTF	TGCAGTGCTAGGAGTCAGACGGGCCCTGGCTACACCTTC	NA	TRBV20-1	TRBJ1-2	NA
CASSVQGNGYTF	TGTGCCAGCAGCGTCCAGGGGAATGGCTACACCTTC	NA	TRBV3-1	TRBJ1-2	NA
CASSLDRKNQETQYF	TGTGCCAGCAGCTTGGACCGCAAGAACCAAGAGACCCAGTACTTC	NA	TRBV7-9	TRBJ2-5	NA
CASSSQGWWSGYTF	TGTGCCAGCAGCTCACAGGGGTGGTGGTCTGGCTACACCTTC	TRBD1	TRBV13	TRBJ1-2	NA
CASRGSSRPNEQYF	TGTGCCAGCAGGGGATCCAGCCGACCGAACGAGCAGTACTTC	NA	TRBV6-2/TRBV6-3	TRBJ2-7	few
CASSDRPFEGPGANVLTF	TGTGCCAGCAGTGATCGGCCATTCGAGGGGCCTGGGGCCAACGTCCTGACTTTC	NA	TRBV25-1	TRBJ2-6	NA
CASTGRPYGYTF	TGTGCCAGCACAGGCAGGCCCTATGGCTACACCTTC	NA	TRBV12-3/TRBV12-4	TRBJ1-2	few